This TCR beta chain came from a study of naive and memory T cell subsets. Study-level findings and limits: Expression changes during T cell differentiation may affect RNA-based TCR counts. Possibly reflecting memory cells re-expressing CD45RA, a few larger clonotypes occurred in naive repertoires, especially CD8.

V was trimmed by 0 bases and J by 4 bases, leaving 8 bases between them. The CDR3 extends over 13 amino acids. Germline V gives CDR1 GTSNPN, CDR2 SVGIG (reference sequence). A note on this clonotype: Its antigen is unidentified.

Two oligonucleotides, mixed equimolar, formed the beta constant-region primer covering TRBC1 and TRBC2. Nested alpha and beta constant-region primers with the SP2 primer drove four PCR rounds on ligated cDNA. The cDNA 3' end received a ligated single-stranded oligonucleotide carrying the SP2 primer and a 12-nucleotide UMI. TCRdb reprocessed the UMI-ligation and nested PCR reads with MiXCR, giving one entry per CDR3 protein. Of about 150,000 distinct CDR3 sequences listed, roughly 20% were seen once; the top ten hold 0.11%. The receptor was isolated from a human donor in good health. The sequencing sample was made of naive CD4+ T cells from blood. The rearrangement joins TRBV30 to TRBJ2-3, with a weak D call TRBD2 (5 bases). Here the CDR3 DNA reads TGTGCCTGGAGTGTACCCGGGGCAGATACGCAGTATTTT. Protein product: CAWSVPGADTQYF.